This T cell receptor (beta chain) is drawn from a study of cytomegalovirus exposure and HLA in healthy donors. CDR3 length: 14 residues. The V segment lost 10 bases and the J segment 2 bases; nucleotides outside the gene matches: 8. Germline CDR1 and CDR2: ENHRY and SYGVKD. Use of 60 Vbeta and 13 Jbeta primers characterized the PCR. The data were produced by immunoSEQ multiplex PCR, yet TCRdb's version contains in-frame clones alone and is incomplete. Here the sample spans around 150,000 clones, about 80% being singletons. The clonotype comes from a man aged 25-40 years in good health and CMV-seropositive. The rearrangement uses TRBV10-3 and TRBJ1-5; 7 bases agree with TRBD1. The sample comprised PBMCs. Here the CDR3 DNA reads TGTGCCAGTAGACAGGGCGGTGGCAATCAGCCCCAGCATTTT. Its protein is CASRQGGGNQPQHF.